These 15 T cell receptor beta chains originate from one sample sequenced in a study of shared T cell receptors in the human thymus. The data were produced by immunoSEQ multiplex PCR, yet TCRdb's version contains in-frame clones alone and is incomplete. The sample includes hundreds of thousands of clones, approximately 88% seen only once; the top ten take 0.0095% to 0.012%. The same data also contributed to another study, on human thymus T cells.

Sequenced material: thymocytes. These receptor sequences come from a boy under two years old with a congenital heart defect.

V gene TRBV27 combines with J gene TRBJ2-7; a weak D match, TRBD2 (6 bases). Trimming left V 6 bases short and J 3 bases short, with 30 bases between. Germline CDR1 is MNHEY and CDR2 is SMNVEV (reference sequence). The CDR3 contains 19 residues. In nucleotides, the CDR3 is TGTGCCAGCAGGACCTCCGGGAGAGCCCTCGGGGCCCTGGGCTACGAGCAGTACTTC. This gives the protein CASRTSGRALGALGYEQYF.

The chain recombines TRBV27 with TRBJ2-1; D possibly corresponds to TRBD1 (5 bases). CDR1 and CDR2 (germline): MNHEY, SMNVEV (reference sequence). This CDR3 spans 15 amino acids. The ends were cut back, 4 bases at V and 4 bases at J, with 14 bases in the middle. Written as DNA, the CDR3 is TGTGCCAGCAGTTCTCCGGCGACAGTTTACAATGAGCAGTTCTTC. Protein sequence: CASSSPATVYNEQFF.

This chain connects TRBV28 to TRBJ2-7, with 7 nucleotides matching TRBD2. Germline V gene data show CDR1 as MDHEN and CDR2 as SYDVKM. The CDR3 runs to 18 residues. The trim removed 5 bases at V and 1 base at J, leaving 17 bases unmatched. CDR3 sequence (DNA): TGTGCCAGCAGTCCTGGCGGTAGCGGGCGGGCCGCGTCCTACGAGCAGTACTTC. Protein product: CASSPGGSGRAASYEQYF.

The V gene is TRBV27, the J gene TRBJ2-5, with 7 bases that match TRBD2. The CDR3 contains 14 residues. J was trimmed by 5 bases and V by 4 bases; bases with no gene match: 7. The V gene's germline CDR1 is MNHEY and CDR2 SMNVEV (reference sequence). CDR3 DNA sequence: TGTGCCAGCAGTTCCTGGCGGGAGCTGGAGACCCAGTACTTC. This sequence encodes CASSSWRELETQYF.

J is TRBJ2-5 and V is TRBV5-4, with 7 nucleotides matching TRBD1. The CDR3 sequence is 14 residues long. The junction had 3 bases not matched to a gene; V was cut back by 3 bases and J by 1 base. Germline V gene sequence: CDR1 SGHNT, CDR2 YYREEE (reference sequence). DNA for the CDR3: TGTGCCAGCAGCTGGGGACAGTCCCAAGAGACCCAGTACTTC. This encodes CASSWGQSQETQYF.

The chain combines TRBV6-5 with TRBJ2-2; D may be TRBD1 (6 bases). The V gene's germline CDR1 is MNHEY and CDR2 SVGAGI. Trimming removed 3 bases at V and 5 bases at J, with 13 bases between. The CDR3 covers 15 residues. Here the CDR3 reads CASSYQGLWTGELFF. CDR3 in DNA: TGTGCCAGCAGTTATCAGGGGCTATGGACCGGGGAGCTGTTTTTT.

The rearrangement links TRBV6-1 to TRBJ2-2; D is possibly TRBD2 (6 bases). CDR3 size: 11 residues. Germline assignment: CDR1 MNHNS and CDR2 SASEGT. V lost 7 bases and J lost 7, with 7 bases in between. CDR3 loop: CASMGGGELFF. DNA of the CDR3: TGTGCCAGCATGGGGGGCGGGGAGCTGTTTTTT.

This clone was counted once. CDR3 sequence reads: CASSLAVLAGGRSSYNEQFF. The CDR3 DNA follows: TGTGCCAGCAGTTTAGCTGTACTAGCGGGAGGTCGAAGCTCCTACAATGAGCAGTTCTTC. The chain combines TRBV27 with TRBJ2-1; TRBD2 agrees at 12 bases. The length of the CDR3 is 20 residues. CDR1 and CDR2 from the germline V gene are MNHEY and SMNVEV (reference sequence). With V trimmed by 2 bases and J by 0 bases, 11 bases remained unmatched.

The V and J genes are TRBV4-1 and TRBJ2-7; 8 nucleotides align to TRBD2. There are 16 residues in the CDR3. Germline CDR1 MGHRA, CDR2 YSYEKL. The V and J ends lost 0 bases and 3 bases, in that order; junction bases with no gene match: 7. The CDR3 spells CASSQESGTRVYEQYF. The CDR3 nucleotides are TGCGCCAGCAGCCAAGAATCCGGGACTAGAGTCTACGAGCAGTACTTC.

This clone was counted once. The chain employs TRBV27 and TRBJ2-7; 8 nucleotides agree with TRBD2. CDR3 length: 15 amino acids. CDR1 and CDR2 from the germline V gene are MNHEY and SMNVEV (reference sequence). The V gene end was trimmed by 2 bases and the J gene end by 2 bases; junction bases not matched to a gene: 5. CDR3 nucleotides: TGTGCCAGCAGTTTAGGCGGGAGGACACCCTACGAGCAGTACTTC. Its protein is CASSLGGRTPYEQYF.

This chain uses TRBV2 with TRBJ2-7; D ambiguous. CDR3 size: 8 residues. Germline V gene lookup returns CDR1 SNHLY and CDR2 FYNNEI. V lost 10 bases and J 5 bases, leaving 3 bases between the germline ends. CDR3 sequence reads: CATNEQYF. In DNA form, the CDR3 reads TGTGCCACCAACGAGCAGTACTTC.

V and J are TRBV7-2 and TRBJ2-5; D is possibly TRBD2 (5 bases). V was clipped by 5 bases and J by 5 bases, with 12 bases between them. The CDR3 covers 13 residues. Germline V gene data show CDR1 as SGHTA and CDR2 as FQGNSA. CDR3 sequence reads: CASSRGGMETQYF. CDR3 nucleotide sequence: TGTGCCAGCAGCCGGGGTGGAATGGAGACCCAGTACTTC.

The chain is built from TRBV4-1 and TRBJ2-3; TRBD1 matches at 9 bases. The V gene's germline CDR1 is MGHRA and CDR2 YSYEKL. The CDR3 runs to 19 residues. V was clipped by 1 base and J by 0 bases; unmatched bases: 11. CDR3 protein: CASSQAYLGDRASTDTQYF. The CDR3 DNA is TGCGCCAGCAGCCAAGCGTATCTCGGGGACAGGGCAAGCACAGATACGCAGTATTTT.

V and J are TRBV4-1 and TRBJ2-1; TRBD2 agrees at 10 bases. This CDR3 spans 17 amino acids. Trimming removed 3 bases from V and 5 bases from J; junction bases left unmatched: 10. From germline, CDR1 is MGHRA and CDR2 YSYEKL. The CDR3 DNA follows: TGCGCCAGCAGCCACCGGACTAGCGGCCATGGCCACAATGAGCAGTTCTTC. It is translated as CASSHRTSGHGHNEQFF.

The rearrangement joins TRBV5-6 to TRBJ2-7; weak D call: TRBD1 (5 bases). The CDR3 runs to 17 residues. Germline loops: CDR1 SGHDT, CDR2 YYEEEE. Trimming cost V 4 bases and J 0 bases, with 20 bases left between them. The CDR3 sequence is CASSRSRTSSYSYEQYF. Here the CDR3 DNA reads TGTGCCAGCAGCCGATCTAGGACATCTTCCTACTCCTACGAGCAGTACTTC.